This T cell receptor (beta chain) was obtained from a study of blood T cell repertoires in COVID-19. Comment on this clone: A junction end diverges from the germline sequence, so it may reflect a read error.

TCRdb keeps only in-frame clones here, not all; method: immunoSEQ multiplex PCR. The table has under 75,000 clones, 85% to 90% seen once; the top ten hold about 13%. This TCR derives from a man aged 55 to 70 with active COVID-19. Material: peripheral blood.

In nucleotides, the CDR3 is TGCGCCAGCCTCCTGGTTAGCGGGAAATCCTACAATGAGCAGTTCTTC. Amino acid sequence: CASLLVSGKSYNEQFF. The V gene is TRBV28, the J gene TRBJ2-1, with TRBD2 identical over 8 bases. Germline V CDR1 and CDR2: MDHEN, SYDVKM. The CDR3 has 16 amino acids.